This TCR beta chain was recovered during a study of neoadjuvant anti-PD-1 for oral cavity cancer. Background on the study: Patients without progression received a fourth nivolumab dose around day 43, then surgical resection on days 50-56. Regarding the study as a whole: TCR analyses covered only a few patients per response group.

Most PBMC samples had 480 ng input DNA in six replicates. Measured with immunoSEQ multiplex PCR; TCRdb has only the in-frame clones, and not every one. The table records 17,000 or so clones, roughly three fifths of them present only once. Points on this clone: Antigen unknown.

The sequence was collected from a person aged 35-79 years with oral cavity squamous cell carcinoma. Sequenced material: PBMCs, taken before nivolumab (anti-PD-1) treatment.

The CDR3 sequence is CASSLLDEQFF. CDR3 coding DNA: TGCGCCAGCAGCCTTCTCGATGAGCAGTTCTTC. V gene TRBV5-1 combines with J gene TRBJ2-1; no clear D. Germline CDR1 reads SGHRS; CDR2 reads YFSETQ. Deletions cut 4 bases from V and 8 bases from J, with 7 bases between. This CDR3 is 11 amino acids long. The variable domain in full, with the rest retrieved from reference TRBV5-1 and TRBJ2-1, is KAGVTQTPRYLIKTRGQQVTLSCSPISGHRSVSWYQQTPGQGLQFLFEYFSETQRNKGNFPGRFSGRQFSNSRSEMNVSTLELGDSALYLCASSLLDEQFFGPGTRLTVL.